These 24 T cell receptor beta chains share one sample of origin, sequenced in a study of blood T cell repertoires in COVID-19. The repertoire was sequenced with immunoSEQ multiplex PCR; TCRdb's copy has only in-frame clones and lacks some. The data contain about 69,000 clones, more than 75% of them singletons. Sequenced material: peripheral blood. The source is a middle-aged man with COVID-19, enrolled during active disease.

The chain has TRBV6-5 and TRBJ2-6; no reliable D call. Germline loops: CDR1 MNHEY, CDR2 SVGAGI. The V and J ends lost 6 bases and 5 bases respectively, with 11 bases between them. This CDR3 spans 14 amino acids. The CDR3 DNA reads as TGTGCCAGCAGAAAACATCTTAGGGCCAACGTCCTGACTTTC. This encodes CASRKHLRANVLTF.

The chain couples TRBV2 to TRBJ2-5, with 9 nucleotides matching TRBD1. V lost 6 bases and J lost 5; bases outside the gene matches: 7. The CDR3 has 14 residues. The germline V gene has CDR1 SNHLY and CDR2 FYNNEI. CDR3 nucleotide sequence: TGTGCCAGCAGGCTTACAGGGGGCTTGGAGACCCAGTACTTC. Translation gives CASRLTGGLETQYF. Using reference TRBV2 and TRBJ2-5 for the parts outside the CDR3, the full variable domain is EPEVTQTPSHQVTQMGQEVILRCVPISNHLYFYWYRQILGQKVEFLVSFYNNEISEKSEIFDDQFSVERPDGSNFTLKIRSTKLEDSAMYFCASRLTGGLETQYFGPGTRLLVL.

The rearrangement joins TRBV5-1 to TRBJ1-6, with TRBD1 identical over 8 bases. Unmatched junction bases numbered 7, after V lost 3 bases and J lost 8 bases. The germline V gene encodes CDR1 SGHRS and CDR2 YFSETQ. This CDR3 comprises 15 residues. The CDR3 loop reads CASSSLTGGDSPLHF. The DNA of the CDR3 is TGCGCCAGCAGCTCGTTAACAGGGGGAGATTCACCCCTCCACTTT.

V gene TRBV27 combines with J gene TRBJ2-7; the D gene is possibly TRBD1 (5 bases). V was trimmed by 7 bases and J by 4 bases, leaving 11 bases between them. CDR3 length equals 12 residues. Germline CDR1 reads MNHEY; CDR2 reads SMNVEV (reference sequence). The CDR3 region is CASKDPGYEQYF. The CDR3 nucleotides are TGTGCCAGCAAGGACCCAGGGTACGAGCAGTACTTC.

The V gene is TRBV6-5, the J gene TRBJ1-6, with TRBD1 as a possible D gene (6 bases). Per the germline V gene, CDR1 is MNHEY and CDR2 is SVGAGI. There are 15 residues in the CDR3. The V gene lost 2 bases and the J gene lost 14 bases, with 19 bases spanning the gap. The CDR3 DNA sequence: TGTGCCAGCAGTTACGAAGACAGGCAGGGGTCCACCCTCCACTTT. The encoded protein is CASSYEDRQGSTLHF.

The genes are TRBV7-9 and TRBJ1-5; D is undetermined. The CDR3 runs to 16 residues. The V and J ends lost 1 base and 4 bases respectively, with 14 bases between them. Per germline, CDR1 SEHNR and CDR2 FQNEAQ (reference sequence). CDR3 DNA sequence: TGTGCCAGCAGCTTAGGTTCGCGAGGGAGTAATCAGCCCCAGCATTTT. It yields the protein CASSLGSRGSNQPQHF.

V is TRBV5-1 and J is TRBJ2-2; weak D call: TRBD2 (6 bases). The CDR3 consists of 14 residues. CDR1 is SGHRS and CDR2 is YFSETQ in the germline V gene. V gave up 0 bases and J gave up 7 bases, with 10 bases separating them. The chain's CDR3 is CASSLAAEGGELFF. For the CDR3, the DNA is TGCGCCAGCAGCTTGGCCGCGGAGGGCGGGGAGCTGTTTTTT.

The chain recombines TRBV5-5 with TRBJ2-7, with a tentative D call TRBD1 (5 bases). V was pared by 0 bases and J by 1 base, with 8 bases between. This CDR3 is built from 14 residues. Looked up from germline, CDR1 is SGHKS and CDR2 is YYEKEE (reference sequence). Here the CDR3 reads CASSLVTASYEQYF. The CDR3 coding sequence is TGTGCCAGCAGCTTGGTGACAGCGTCCTACGAGCAGTACTTC.

V is TRBV6-1 and J is TRBJ2-7; D remains unclear. Trimming took 1 base from V and 0 from J, leaving 10 bases between them. From germline, CDR1 is MNHNS and CDR2 SASEGT. CDR3 length: 15 amino acids. CDR3 residues: CASSEVSASSYEQYF. CDR3 nucleotides: TGTGCCAGCAGTGAAGTGTCAGCGAGCTCCTACGAGCAGTACTTC.

The rearrangement joins TRBV6-6 to TRBJ1-1, with TRBD1 matching over 7 bases. With 2 bases clipped from V and 1 base from J, the junction kept 4 bases outside the gene matches. There are 15 residues in the CDR3. CDR1 is MNHNY and CDR2 is SVGAGI in the germline V gene (reference sequence). CDR3: CASSYVDRSNTEAFF. In DNA form, the CDR3 reads TGTGCCAGCAGTTACGTGGACAGGTCGAACACTGAAGCTTTCTTT.

The J gene is TRBJ1-4, the V gene TRBV7-9; the match to TRBD1 covers 8 bases. J lost 5 bases, V lost 5 bases, and 10 bases had no gene match. There are 16 residues in the CDR3. The germline V gene has CDR1 SEHNR and CDR2 FQNEAQ (reference sequence). This chain's CDR3 is CASSPGQGGANEKLFF. CDR3 bases: TGTGCCAGCAGCCCTGGACAGGGAGGGGCGAATGAAAAACTGTTTTTT.

The rearrangement uses TRBV6-1 and TRBJ2-7; D may be TRBD1 (6 bases). CDR1 is MNHNS and CDR2 is SASEGT in the germline V gene. This CDR3 comprises 13 residues. Trimming took off 3 bases at V and 5 bases at J, with 11 bases between the two ends. In nucleotides, the CDR3 is TGTGCCAGCAGTGATGCGGACAGTCACGAGCAGTACTTC. Its protein is CASSDADSHEQYF.

The chain links TRBV2 to TRBJ2-5; 7 nucleotides agree with TRBD2. V was clipped by 8 bases and J by 7 bases; unmatched bases: 7. The germline V gene has CDR1 SNHLY and CDR2 FYNNEI. The CDR3 covers 12 residues. The CDR3 region is CASQLAAGTQYF. For the CDR3, the DNA is TGTGCCAGCCAGCTAGCGGCGGGGACCCAGTACTTC.

The V and J genes are TRBV21-1 and TRBJ2-4; the DNA was not compared with TRBD1, the D call given in the table. TRBV21-1 is tagged as a pseudogene. The CDR3 length is 14 residues. CDR3 coding DNA: TGTGCCAGCAGGAAAGCGAGGGGGATAAACATTCAGTACTTC. This encodes CASRKARGINIQYF.

The chain has TRBV18 and TRBJ1-6, with 7 bases aligning to TRBD1. Trimming removed 6 bases from V and 7 bases from J; junction bases left unmatched: 6. The germline V gene encodes CDR1 KGHSH and CDR2 LQKENI. The CDR3 loop spans 14 amino acids. CDR3 nucleotide sequence: TGTGCCAGCTCGCTAGACAGGGACAATTCACCCCTCCACTTT. This encodes CASSLDRDNSPLHF.

The rearrangement joins TRBV7-9 to TRBJ2-3, with 10 bases identical to TRBD2. Germline V gene lookup returns CDR1 SEHNR and CDR2 FQNEAQ (reference sequence). The CDR3 has 15 amino acids. With V trimmed by 2 bases and J by 3 bases, 2 bases remained unmatched. The CDR3 region has the DNA TGTGCCAGCAGCTTACTAGCGGGGGTTACAGATACGCAGTATTTT. Protein: CASSLLAGVTDTQYF.

This sequence joins TRBV12-5 and TRBJ2-1; D gene unclear. The germline V gene encodes CDR1 LGHNT and CDR2 FRNRAP. The V end lost 1 base, the J end lost 4 bases, and 14 bases lay between the germline ends. This CDR3 is built from 16 residues. The DNA of the CDR3 is TGTGCTAGTGGTTTGGATTCGGCGGCCCCGTACAATGAGCAGTTCTTC. Its translation: CASGLDSAAPYNEQFF.

This chain connects TRBV6-5 to TRBJ2-3; 10 bases align to TRBD2. CDR3 length equals 16 residues. The J segment lost 4 bases and the V segment lost 4 bases, leaving 8 bases of the junction unmatched. The germline CDR1 and CDR2 sequences are MNHEY and SVGAGI. In DNA, the CDR3 is TGTGCCAGCAGTTCCCTAGCGGGGGTAGGAGCAGATACGCAGTATTTT. Translated, it gives CASSSLAGVGADTQYF.

This rearrangement joins TRBV6-4 to TRBJ2-1, with D perhaps matching TRBD2 (6 bases). This CDR3 region has 15 residues. V was clipped by 4 bases and J by 2 bases, with 12 bases between them. CDR1 and CDR2 (germline): MRHNA, SNTAGT. CDR3: CASSVEGSPYNEQFF. The CDR3 DNA reads TGTGCCAGCAGTGTGGAGGGCAGCCCCTACAATGAGCAGTTCTTC.

This clone has a handful of counts. The chain recombines TRBV3-1 (or the pseudogene TRBV3-2) with TRBJ1-4; D gene unclear. Trimming shortened V by 2 bases and J by 0 bases, and 7 bases separated the two germline ends. This CDR3 has 15 amino acids. Germline lookup yields CDR1 LGHDT and CDR2 YNNKEL (reference sequence). CDR3 protein: CASSQQIATNEKLFF. In DNA, the CDR3 is TGTGCCAGCAGCCAACAGATTGCAACTAATGAAAAACTGTTTTTT.

This chain links TRBV6-1 with TRBJ2-1, with 9 positions matching TRBD1. This CDR3 has 18 residues. The V segment lost 2 bases and the J segment 2 bases; nucleotides outside the gene matches: 10. Germline CDR1 and CDR2: MNHNS and SASEGT. CDR3 nucleotide sequence: TGTGCCAGCAGTGAAAATGCACACCGGGACAGGGCCTACAATGAGCAGTTCTTC. Translation gives CASSENAHRDRAYNEQFF.

V gene TRBV6-5 combines with J gene TRBJ2-5, with 8 bases fitting TRBD1. The length of the CDR3 is 15 residues. Germline CDR1 is MNHEY and CDR2 is SVGAGI. Unmatched junction bases numbered 6, after V lost 2 bases and J lost 4 bases. The DNA for the CDR3 is TGTGCCAGCAGTTACGTGACAGGGGCAGGAGAGACCCAGTACTTC. Its translation is CASSYVTGAGETQYF.

The rearrangement links TRBV28 to TRBJ2-3, with 7 positions matching TRBD1. V lost 5 bases and J lost 3; bases outside the gene matches: 11. The CDR3 spans 16 residues. CDR1 is MDHEN and CDR2 is SYDVKM in the germline V gene. The CDR3 DNA sequence: TGTGCCAGCAGTCCAACGACAGGGATTGGGACAGATACGCAGTATTTT. Protein sequence: CASSPTTGIGTDTQYF. Full variable domain (rest looked up from reference TRBV28 and TRBJ2-3): DVKVTQSSRYLVKRTGEKVFLECVQDMDHENMFWYRQDPGLGLRLIYFSYDVKMKEKGDIPEGYSVSREKKERFSLILESASTNQTSMYLCASSPTTGIGTDTQYFGPGTRLTVL.

The CDR3 here is CASSLGQNYGYTF. The CDR3, as DNA: TGTGCCAGCAGCCTCGGACAGAACTATGGCTACACCTTC. The genes are TRBV6-4 and TRBJ1-2; tentative D call: TRBD1 (6 bases). The CDR3 spans 13 residues. V shed 6 bases and J shed 2 bases, with 10 bases lying between them. The germline gives CDR1 MRHNA, CDR2 SNTAGT.